Below, 29 T cell receptor beta chains from the same sample are listed, as sequenced in a study of response to subunit inactivated influenza vaccine. Using its own MiXCR run on the RT-PCR reads, TCRdb lists one record per CDR3 protein. The sample carries fewer than 600,000 distinct CDR3 sequences, under 8.5% recorded once. Sequences were derived from PBMCs from blood, sampled roughly 24 months after vaccination. The receptors originated from a man aged 45 to 75 who received an inactivated influenza vaccine.

The rearrangement links TRBV7-8 to TRBJ2-2, with 8 positions matching TRBD1. Germline V CDR1 and CDR2: SGHVS, FQNEAQ. V lost 5 bases to trimming and J lost 4 bases; unmatched junction nucleotides: 6. The CDR3 length is 15 residues. CDR3 loop: CASSQDQGATGELFF. The CDR3, as DNA: TGTGCCAGCAGCCAGGACCAGGGGGCCACCGGGGAGCTGTTTTTT.

The chain links TRBV29-1 to TRBJ2-5; D not certain. Looked up from germline, CDR1 is SQVTM and CDR2 is ANQGSEA. V dropped 6 bases and J dropped 5 bases, with 10 bases sitting between them. CDR3 length: 11 residues. The CDR3 sequence: CSVLPGETQYF. CDR3 coding DNA: TGCAGCGTCCTCCCCGGGGAGACCCAGTACTTC. The full variable domain, in which reference TRBV29-1 and TRBJ2-5 provide the parts outside the CDR3, is SAVISQKPSRDICQRGTSLTIQCQVDSQVTMMFWYRQQPGQSLTLIATANQGSEATYESGFVIDKFPISRPNLTFSTLTVSNMSPEDSSIYLCSVLPGETQYFGPGTRLLVL.

This clonotype was picked up many times. The V gene is TRBV12-3 or TRBV12-4, the J gene TRBJ2-7; no reliable D call. V gave up 4 bases and J gave up 4 bases, with 8 bases separating them. The CDR3 loop spans 12 amino acids. The chain's CDR3 is CASSWQWYEQYF. CDR3 sequence (DNA): TGTGCCAGCAGTTGGCAATGGTACGAGCAGTACTTC.

In its sample, this clonotype was seen many times. The chain couples TRBV24-1 to TRBJ2-2; no clear D. Germline values: CDR1 KGHDR, CDR2 SFDVKD. V was clipped by 5 bases and J by 2 bases, with 8 bases between them. CDR3 length: 14 amino acids. The CDR3 nucleotides are TGTGCCACCAGTGGTCTAGGAAACACCGGGGAGCTGTTTTTT. It is translated as CATSGLGNTGELFF.

The rearrangement links TRBV5-1 to TRBJ2-5; maybe TRBD1 (5 bases). The CDR3 has 14 amino acids. V was shortened by 0 bases and J by 2 bases, with 8 bases between the two germline ends. Germline loops: CDR1 SGHRS, CDR2 YFSETQ. The CDR3 sequence: CASSLGQQQETQYF. CDR3 DNA sequence: TGCGCCAGCAGCTTGGGACAGCAACAAGAGACCCAGTACTTC.

This chain joins TRBV24-1 and TRBJ1-2, with D unresolved. From germline, CDR1 is KGHDR and CDR2 SFDVKD. The CDR3 extends over 14 amino acids. V was clipped by 6 bases and J by 0 bases, with 10 bases between them. CDR3: CATSRGETNYGYTF. The CDR3 nucleotides read TGTGCCACCAGTCGCGGGGAGACTAACTATGGCTACACCTTC.

V and J are TRBV11-2 and TRBJ2-7, with 8 nucleotides matching TRBD2. The V segment lost 2 bases and the J segment 2 bases; nucleotides outside the gene matches: 8. This CDR3 has 16 residues. The germline V gene has CDR1 SGHAT and CDR2 FQNNGV. In DNA form, the CDR3 reads TGTGCCAGCAGCTTACTTTCGACTAGCGTGACCTACGAGCAGTACTTC. Protein: CASSLLSTSVTYEQYF.

In this sample, this clonotype turned up a few times. The chain couples TRBV28 to TRBJ2-7, with D perhaps TRBD1 or TRBD2 (5 bases each). With 6 bases removed from V and 0 bases from J, the gap between germline ends came to 18 bases. Germline CDR1 MDHEN, CDR2 SYDVKM. This CDR3 comprises 16 residues. The CDR3 coding sequence is TGTGCCAGCAGGTCCACCTCGGGACGAAGCTCCTACGAGCAGTACTTC. This gives the protein CASRSTSGRSSYEQYF.

This clonotype was detected many times. The V and J genes are TRBV5-6 and TRBJ1-5, with 8 bases fitting TRBD1. Germline values: CDR1 SGHDT, CDR2 YYEEEE. The CDR3 totals 15 residues. The V gene end was trimmed by 0 bases and the J gene end by 6 bases; junction bases not matched to a gene: 5. CDR3 in amino acids: CASSLGQGASQPQHF. In DNA, the CDR3 is TGTGCCAGCAGCTTGGGGCAGGGGGCCTCTCAGCCCCAGCATTTT.

This clonotype showed up just a few times. The chain recombines TRBV7-2 with TRBJ2-1, with TRBD2 matching 7 bases. The CDR3 runs 15 residues. CDR1 SGHTA and CDR2 FQGNSA come from the germline V gene. The ends lost 2 bases at V and 8 bases at J; junction bases unmatched: 9. The CDR3 bases are TGTGCCAGCAGCTTAATCGCGGGAGTTAACGATGAGCAGTTCTTC. It translates to CASSLIAGVNDEQFF.

Many counts were recorded for this clonotype. The V and J genes are TRBV4-1 and TRBJ1-2; D is unclear. Trimming removed 0 bases from V and 4 bases from J, with 12 bases in between. This CDR3 is 15 amino acids long. Germline values: CDR1 MGHRA, CDR2 YSYEKL. CDR3 sequence reads: CASSQEPDWSYGYTF. For the CDR3, the DNA is TGCGCCAGCAGCCAAGAGCCGGACTGGTCCTATGGCTACACCTTC.

This chain links TRBV10-3 with TRBJ2-7; D is unresolved. This CDR3 contains 14 residues. Germline V gene data show CDR1 as ENHRY and CDR2 as SYGVKD. V was cut by 7 bases and J by 0 bases, with 13 bases left in between. DNA for the CDR3: TGTGCCATCATGGATCCAGCCAGCTCCTACGAGCAGTACTTC. Translated: CAIMDPASSYEQYF.

Ten or more counts support this clonotype. J is TRBJ2-1 and V is TRBV10-3; TRBD2 aligns across 10 bases. The CDR3 is 14 amino acids. CDR1 is ENHRY and CDR2 is SYGVKD in the germline V gene. V shed 3 bases and J 6 bases; nucleotides not matched to a gene: 2. CDR3 in amino acids: CAISEAGGSNEQFF. As DNA, the CDR3 is TGTGCCATCAGTGAAGCGGGGGGGTCCAATGAGCAGTTCTTC.

The chain couples TRBV4-3 to TRBJ2-3, with a possible D match to TRBD2 (6 bases). Trimming took 0 bases from V and 2 from J, leaving 15 bases between them. The CDR3 consists of 17 residues. The germline gives CDR1 LGHNA, CDR2 YSLEER. CDR3 amino acids: CASSQDNRDSNTDTQYF. CDR3 nucleotides: TGCGCCAGCAGCCAAGATAATCGGGACTCGAACACAGATACGCAGTATTTT.

This clonotype was counted a few times. The chain employs TRBV10-3 and TRBJ2-7; a weak D match, TRBD2 (5 bases). Trimming took 0 bases from V and 3 from J, leaving 12 bases between them. CDR3 length equals 15 residues. Germline CDR1 ENHRY, CDR2 SYGVKD. The CDR3 spells CAISESSGIRYEQYF. The CDR3 coding sequence is TGTGCCATCAGTGAGTCGAGCGGAATACGCTACGAGCAGTACTTC.

This clonotype was recorded a few times. V usage is TRBV5-1 and J usage is TRBJ2-7; TRBD2 matches 9 bases. Germline CDR1 is SGHRS and CDR2 is YFSETQ. V lost 6 bases to trimming and J lost 2 bases; unmatched junction nucleotides: 6. The CDR3 is 14 amino acids. The CDR3 reads CASTSASGTYEQYF. The CDR3 region has the DNA TGCGCCAGCACCTCGGCTAGCGGGACCTACGAGCAGTACTTC.

The rearrangement links TRBV15 to TRBJ2-5; TRBD1 aligns across 9 bases. The V segment lost 0 bases and the J segment 7 bases; nucleotides outside the gene matches: 21. Per germline, CDR1 LNHNV and CDR2 YYDKDF (reference sequence). This CDR3 contains 20 residues. DNA of the CDR3: TGTGCCACCAGCAGAGATGGAGGACAGTACGGGACAGGGTCTCGAGGGACCCAGTACTTC. Translated, it gives CATSRDGGQYGTGSRGTQYF.

The sample holds a few counts of this clonotype. The chain couples TRBV6-5 to TRBJ2-7, with 11 bases that match TRBD2. The CDR3 length is 17 residues. Trimming at V came to 3 bases and at J to 0 bases, leaving 7 bases not matched to a gene. Germline CDR1 is MNHEY and CDR2 is SVGAGI. The CDR3 nucleotides read TGTGCCAGCAGTTATGGGACTAGCGGTGCTAGCTCCTACGAGCAGTACTTC. Its protein product is CASSYGTSGASSYEQYF.

The sample holds a few counts of this clonotype. V gene TRBV20-1 combines with J gene TRBJ1-5, with a weak D call TRBD1 (6 bases). The CDR3 runs to 16 residues. CDR1 and CDR2 from the germline V gene are DFQATT and SNEGSKA (reference sequence). V lost 3 bases and J lost 0, with 15 bases in between. CDR3 sequence (DNA): TGCAGTGCTAGGTCTCCAGGGGTCAGTAGCAATCAGCCCCAGCATTTT. It translates to CSARSPGVSSNQPQHF.

This clonotype has at least ten counts. The rearrangement uses TRBV5-1 and TRBJ2-1; TRBD2 agrees at 8 bases. In germline, CDR1 is SGHRS, CDR2 YFSETQ. The trim removed 5 bases at V and 2 bases at J, leaving 12 bases unmatched. The CDR3 is 17 amino acids. CDR3 bases: TGCGCCAGCAGTCGAAATAGCGGGCGGGAGGCCTACAATGAGCAGTTCTTC. Its protein product is CASSRNSGREAYNEQFF. Variable domain in full (rest from reference TRBV5-1 and TRBJ2-1): KAGVTQTPRYLIKTRGQQVTLSCSPISGHRSVSWYQQTPGQGLQFLFEYFSETQRNKGNFPGRFSGRQFSNSRSEMNVSTLELGDSALYLCASSRNSGREAYNEQFFGPGTRLTVL.

The chain carries TRBV21-1 and TRBJ2-3; the table's D call of TRBD2 was not tested on the DNA. TRBV21-1 is a listed pseudogene. The CDR3 is made up of 15 amino acids. CDR3 bases: TGTGCCAGCAGCAATTGCGGGGTGAGCACAGATACGCAGTATTTT. This encodes CASSNCGVSTDTQYF.

This clonotype has just a few counts. The chain has TRBV6-2 or TRBV6-3 and TRBJ2-7; 9 bases agree with TRBD2. Germline values: CDR1 MNHEY, CDR2 SVGEGT. The CDR3 spans 15 residues. V was clipped by 6 bases and J by 0 bases; unmatched bases: 6. The CDR3 region is CASRLPSGASYEQYF. Here the CDR3 DNA reads TGTGCCAGCAGGCTCCCTAGCGGGGCCTCCTACGAGCAGTACTTC.

This clonotype was found many times. The chain links TRBV27 to TRBJ2-7; no clear D gene. CDR3 size: 13 residues. Germline V CDR1 and CDR2: MNHEY, SMNVEV (reference sequence). Trimming took 5 bases from V and 7 from J, leaving 15 bases between them. CDR3 region: CASSPGPSGEQYF. CDR3 DNA sequence: TGTGCCAGCAGTCCCGGGCCCAGTGGGGAGCAGTACTTC.

The chain is built from TRBV11-2 and TRBJ2-4; 8 positions match TRBD2. The germline V gene has CDR1 SGHAT and CDR2 FQNNGV. The J segment lost 6 bases and the V segment lost 0 bases, leaving 16 bases of the junction unmatched. The CDR3 spans 19 residues. In DNA, the CDR3 is TGTGCCAGCAGCTTAGATCAAGAGGCGGGACTAGTCGTCGGAAACATTCAGTACTTC. Amino acid sequence: CASSLDQEAGLVVGNIQYF.

The chain uses TRBV7-2 and TRBJ2-3; 12 bases are a match to TRBD2. CDR1 is SGHTA, CDR2 FQGNSA, per germline. The CDR3 is 16 amino acids. Unmatched junction bases numbered 8, after V lost 3 bases and J lost 7 bases. The CDR3 DNA reads as TGTGCCAGCAGCTTGGCTAGCGGGGGGGCCGGGAATACGCAGTATTTT. Translation gives CASSLASGGAGNTQYF.

This clonotype was found a few times. This chain uses TRBV6-1 with TRBJ2-5; D possibly uses TRBD1 or TRBD2 (5 bases each). Germline CDR1 and CDR2: MNHNS and SASEGT. Between the trimmed V and J ends, which lost 6 bases and 7 bases, there was a span of 15 bases. The CDR3 consists of 13 residues. Here the CDR3 reads CASRGVYGGTQYF. Here the CDR3 DNA reads TGTGCCAGCAGAGGGGTTTATGGGGGGACCCAGTACTTC.

This clonotype was found a few times. This may be a read error, as it is one base from a much larger clone. V gene TRBV5-6 combines with J gene TRBJ2-7, with D possibly being TRBD2 (5 bases). CDR1 and CDR2 (germline): SGHDT, YYEEEE. The CDR3 covers 13 residues. CDR3 DNA: TGTGCCAGCAGCCCCGGGCTAGCCTACGAGCAGCACTTC. Translated, it gives CASSPGLAYEQHF.

This clonotype has a count of ten or more. V usage is TRBV27 and J usage is TRBJ1-2; D is unclear. CDR3 length: 12 amino acids. The V gene lost 5 bases and the J gene lost 2 bases, with 6 bases spanning the gap. Germline V gene data show CDR1 as MNHEY and CDR2 as SMNVEV (reference sequence). Here the CDR3 DNA reads TGTGCCAGCAGTACCGGGAACTATGGCTACACCTTC. This codes for CASSTGNYGYTF.

The table lists this clonotype with many counts. The chain recombines TRBV10-3 with TRBJ2-7, with 12 bases lining up with TRBD1. The CDR3 runs 15 residues. The germline gives CDR1 ENHRY, CDR2 SYGVKD. V trimming: 10 bases; J trimming: 6 bases; junction bases outside the gene matches: 13. The CDR3 DNA follows: TGTGCCACCCTTTCCACCGGGACAGGGGGCGGCGAGCAGTACTTC. Translation: CATLSTGTGGGEQYF.